The rows below give T cell receptor beta chains drawn from one sample of a study of T cells in Graves' hyperthyroidism and ophthalmopathy. TCRdb called the multiplex PCR reads again in MiXCR, with one record for every CDR3 protein. Of some 400,000 distinct CDR3 sequences listed, around 13% are singletons. Sequenced material: blood. These receptors were taken from a woman aged 55-69 years with Graves' hyperthyroidism. The CDR3 runs from the conserved cysteine through the conserved F or W. Each record gives: V gene, D gene, CDR3 length, clone size, J gene, CDR3 DNA, CDR3 protein. A D gene is named only where the DNA matches it firmly. The size of a clone is reported for some rows only, either as once, few or many, or as a class for expanded clones.

v_gene: TRBV5-1
d_gene: .
len: 15
abundance: many
j_gene: TRBJ2-4
CDR3nt: TGCGCCAGCAGCTTGGCCGGCGGGGACGGGGACATTCAGTACTTC
CDR3aa: CASSLAGGDGDIQYF

v_gene: TRBV28
d_gene: .
len: 17
abundance: .
j_gene: TRBJ2-4
CDR3nt: TGTGCCGGCAGTTTATTCAGTTACAGGAGTGCCAAAAACATTCAGTACTTC
CDR3aa: CAGSLFSYRSAKNIQYF

v_gene: TRBV2
d_gene: .
len: 12
abundance: many
j_gene: TRBJ2-7
CDR3nt: TGTGCCAGCAGGGTAGGAGGGTACGAGCAGTACTTC
CDR3aa: CASRVGGYEQYF

v_gene: TRBV2
d_gene: TRBD1
len: 16
abundance: many
j_gene: TRBJ1-1
CDR3nt: TGTGCCAGCAGTGCCCGGACAGGTTCTGGGTGGACTGAAGCTTTCTTT
CDR3aa: CASSARTGSGWTEAFF

v_gene: TRBV12-3/TRBV12-4
d_gene: .
len: 16
abundance: many
j_gene: TRBJ2-3
CDR3nt: TGTGCCAGCAGTTTAGCCTCGGCTAGCGGCACAGATACGCAGTATTTT
CDR3aa: CASSLASASGTDTQYF

v_gene: TRBV29-1
d_gene: TRBD1
len: 13
abundance: many
j_gene: TRBJ1-1
CDR3nt: TGCAGCGTTGCGCGGACAGGTAACGCTGAAGCTTTCTTT
CDR3aa: CSVARTGNAEAFF

v_gene: TRBV2
d_gene: TRBD2
len: 19
abundance: .
j_gene: TRBJ2-7
CDR3nt: TGTGCCAGCAGGGCACCCACCGGGACAGTGACTAGCGGGAGATACGAGCAGTACTTC
CDR3aa: CASRAPTGTVTSGRYEQYF

v_gene: TRBV6-5
d_gene: .
len: 15
abundance: many
j_gene: TRBJ2-5
CDR3nt: TGTGCCAGCAGTTACTCCTTAGTACCCCAAGAGACCCAGTACTTC
CDR3aa: CASSYSLVPQETQYF

v_gene: TRBV20-1
d_gene: .
len: 15
abundance: many
j_gene: TRBJ1-5
CDR3nt: TGCAGTGCTTCCAGGGTTCCTCATAGCAATCAGCCCCAGCATTTT
CDR3aa: CSASRVPHSNQPQHF

v_gene: TRBV10-3
d_gene: TRBD2
len: 15
abundance: many
j_gene: TRBJ2-7
CDR3nt: TGTGCCATCAGTGAGTCGGAGCGGGGGACCTACGAGCAGTACTTC
CDR3aa: CAISESERGTYEQYF

v_gene: TRBV7-2
d_gene: TRBD2
len: 15
abundance: many
j_gene: TRBJ2-1
CDR3nt: TGTGCCAGCAGTTCTCGGACTAGCGGGAGAAATGAGCAGTTCTTC
CDR3aa: CASSSRTSGRNEQFF

v_gene: TRBV24-1
d_gene: .
len: 12
abundance: few
j_gene: TRBJ2-3
CDR3nt: TGTGCCACCGGCCCAGGCACAGATACGCAGTATTTT
CDR3aa: CATGPGTDTQYF

v_gene: TRBV5-6
d_gene: .
len: 16
abundance: many
j_gene: TRBJ1-5
CDR3nt: TGTGCCAGCAGCTTGGCGTCAGGCCTAGGCAGTCAGCCCCAGCATTTT
CDR3aa: CASSLASGLGSQPQHF

v_gene: TRBV12-3/TRBV12-4
d_gene: .
len: 15
abundance: many
j_gene: TRBJ1-2
CDR3nt: TGTGCCAGCAGCCTAGCCTGGATTGAGGCCCGTGGCTACACCTTC
CDR3aa: CASSLAWIEARGYTF

v_gene: TRBV20-1
d_gene: .
len: 12
abundance: many
j_gene: TRBJ2-1
CDR3nt: TGCAGTGCTAGAACCACCACCGGGGAGCAGTTCTTC
CDR3aa: CSARTTTGEQFF

v_gene: TRBV11-2
d_gene: .
len: 12
abundance: many
j_gene: TRBJ2-1
CDR3nt: TGTGCCAGCAGCTTAACCCTAAGCCAGCAGTTCTTC
CDR3aa: CASSLTLSQQFF

v_gene: TRBV18
d_gene: .
len: 13
abundance: many
j_gene: TRBJ1-1
CDR3nt: TGTGCCAGCTCACCCGCCACGAACACTGAAGCTTTCTTT
CDR3aa: CASSPATNTEAFF